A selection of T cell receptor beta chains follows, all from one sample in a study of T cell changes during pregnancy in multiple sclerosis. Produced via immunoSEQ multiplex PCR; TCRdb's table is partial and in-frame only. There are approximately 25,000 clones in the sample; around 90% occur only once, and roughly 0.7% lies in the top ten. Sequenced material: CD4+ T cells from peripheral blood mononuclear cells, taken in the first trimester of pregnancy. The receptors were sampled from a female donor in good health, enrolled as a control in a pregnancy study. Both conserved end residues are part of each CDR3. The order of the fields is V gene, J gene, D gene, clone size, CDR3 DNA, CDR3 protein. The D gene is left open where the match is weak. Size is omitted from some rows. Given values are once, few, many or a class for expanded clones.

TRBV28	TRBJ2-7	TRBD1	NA	TGTGCCAGCAGTTTACCGGGCATCCGGACAGGGGTTCGGAAAGAGCAGTACTTC	CASSLPGIRTGVRKEQYF
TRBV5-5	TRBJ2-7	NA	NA	TGTGCCAGCAGCTTCCGGCCACAGGGCCCCCTTAACTCCTACGAGCAGTACTTC	CASSFRPQGPLNSYEQYF
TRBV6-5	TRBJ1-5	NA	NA	TGTGCCAGCAGCACAGGGTATAGCAATCAGCCCCAGCATTTT	CASSTGYSNQPQHF
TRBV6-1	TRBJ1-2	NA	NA	TGTGCCAGCAGGACAGGTTTTAACTATGGCTACACCTTC	CASRTGFNYGYTF
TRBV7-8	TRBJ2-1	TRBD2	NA	TGTGCCAGCAGCAACAGGCGGCTAGCGGGGGGGAACAATGAGCAGTTCTTC	CASSNRRLAGGNNEQFF
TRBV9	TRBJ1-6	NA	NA	TGTGCCAGCAGCGTATTCAGGGATAATTCACCCCTCCACTTT	CASSVFRDNSPLHF
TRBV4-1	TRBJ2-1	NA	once	TGCGCCAGCAGCCAAGGCTCAGCGGTTAACTCCTACAATGAGCAGTTCTTC	CASSQGSAVNSYNEQFF
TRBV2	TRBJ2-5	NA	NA	TGTGCCAGCAGTGAAGCGCAGTGGGAGACCCAGTACTTC	CASSEAQWETQYF
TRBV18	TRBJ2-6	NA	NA	TGTGCCAGCTCACCACTCCCGGCAGGAGGTCCTGGGGCCAACGTCCTGACTTTC	CASSPLPAGGPGANVLTF
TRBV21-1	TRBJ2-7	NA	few	TGTGCCAGCAGCAAAGGCGAACAGGGGGCTAGGTACGAGCAGTACTTC	CASSKGEQGARYEQYF
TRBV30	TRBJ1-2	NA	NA	TGTGCCTGGAACGGGGGGAACTATGGCTACACCTTC	CAWNGGNYGYTF
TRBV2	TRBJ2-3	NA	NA	TGTGCCAGCAGCCGGACAGCTGGGAAAGATACGCAGTATTTT	CASSRTAGKDTQYF
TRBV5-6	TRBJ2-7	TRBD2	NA	TGTGCCAGCAGCCGTTGGGGGGGAGAGCAGTACTTC	CASSRWGGEQYF
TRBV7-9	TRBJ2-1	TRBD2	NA	TGTGCCAGCAGCCCCCCCGGGACTAGCGGGGGGGGGAATGAGCAGTTCTTC	CASSPPGTSGGGNEQFF
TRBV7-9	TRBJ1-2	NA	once	TGTGCCAGCAGCCCGCGAATAAACTATGGCTACACCTTC	CASSPRINYGYTF
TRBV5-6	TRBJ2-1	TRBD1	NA	TGTGCCAGCAGCAAGGACAGGGGGCGCTTTGAGCAGTTCTTC	CASSKDRGRFEQFF
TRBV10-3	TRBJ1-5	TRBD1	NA	TGTGCCATCAGTGCAGACAGGGCTAAAGCCCAGCATTTT	CAISADRAKAQHF
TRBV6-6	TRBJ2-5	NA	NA	TGTGCCAGCAGTACGCACCAACCCGGCCAAGAGACCCAGTACTTC	CASSTHQPGQETQYF
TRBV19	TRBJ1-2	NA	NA	TGTGCCAGTAGTTGGAGGGAGAACTATGGCTACACCTTC	CASSWRENYGYTF
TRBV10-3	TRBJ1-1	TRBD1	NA	TGTGCCACCTCCGACAGGGCGGCGAACACTGAAGCTTTCTTT	CATSDRAANTEAFF
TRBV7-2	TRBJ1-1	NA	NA	TGTGCCAGCAGCTTATATCTTGGCATGAACACTGAAGCTTTCTTT	CASSLYLGMNTEAFF
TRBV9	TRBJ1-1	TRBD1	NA	TGTGCCAGCAGCGCGGACAGGTCTGAAGCTTTCTTT	CASSADRSEAFF
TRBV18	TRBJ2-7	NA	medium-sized	TGTGCCAGCTCACCGCTCCCACAGGACACGTCTACGGAGCAGTACTTC	CASSPLPQDTSTEQYF
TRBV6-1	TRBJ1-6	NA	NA	TGTGCCAGCAGTGGAGAGACAGGTCTCCGGTCACCCCTCCACTTT	CASSGETGLRSPLHF
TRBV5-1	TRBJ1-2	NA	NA	TGCGCCAGCAGCTTGGTCTTACAGGCCGATAACTATGGCTACACCTTC	CASSLVLQADNYGYTF
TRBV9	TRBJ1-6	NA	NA	TGTGCCAGCAGCGTAGTAGGGGATTCACCCCTCCACTTT	CASSVVGDSPLHF
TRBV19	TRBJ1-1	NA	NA	TGTGCCAGTATAAGGGGGACTGAAGCTTTCTTT	CASIRGTEAFF
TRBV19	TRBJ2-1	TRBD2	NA	TGTGCCAGTAGTGTTTACCTAGCGGGAGAGGTGTTCTTC	CASSVYLAGEVFF
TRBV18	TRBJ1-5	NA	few	TGTGCCAGCTCACCCGGAGTCGGCCAGCCCCAGCATTTT	CASSPGVGQPQHF
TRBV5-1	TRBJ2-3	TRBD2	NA	TGCGCCAGCAGCTTGGGATCGTTGGGACTAGCGGGAGGGGATACGCAGTATTTT	CASSLGSLGLAGGDTQYF
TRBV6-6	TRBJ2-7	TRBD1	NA	TGTGCCACCAAGTTACGGGACAGCTACGAGCAGTACTTC	CATKLRDSYEQYF
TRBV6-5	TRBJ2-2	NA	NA	TGTGCCAGCATCCCGAGGTCGAACACCGGGGAGCTGTTTTTT	CASIPRSNTGELFF
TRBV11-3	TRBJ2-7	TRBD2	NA	TGTGCCAGCAGCTTGGGCAGACTAGCGGGGGGCAACGAGCAGTACTTC	CASSLGRLAGGNEQYF
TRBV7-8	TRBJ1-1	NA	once	TGTGCCAGCAGCCCCCGACAGCTCATGAACACTGAAGCTTTCTTT	CASSPRQLMNTEAFF
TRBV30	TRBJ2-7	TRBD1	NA	TGTGCCTGGAGGGGACCGGGACAGGGGGCCGAGCAGTACTTC	CAWRGPGQGAEQYF
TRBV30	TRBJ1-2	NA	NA	TGTGCCCGGGACACCCGAAACTATGGCTACACCTTC	CARDTRNYGYTF
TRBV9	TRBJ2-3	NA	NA	TGTGCCAGCAGGGGGGCGAGCACAGATACGCAGTATTTT	CASRGASTDTQYF
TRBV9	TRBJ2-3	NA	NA	TGTGCCAGCAGCGTGAGGGGGGGAAGCACAGATACGCAGTATTTT	CASSVRGGSTDTQYF
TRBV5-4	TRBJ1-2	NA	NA	TGTGCCAGCAGCACCCCGGACAATAACTATGGCTACACCTTC	CASSTPDNNYGYTF
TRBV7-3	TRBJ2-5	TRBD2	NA	TGTGCCAGCAGCTTAACCCCTAGTGCGCGGGGGGCGTACCAAGAGACCCAGTACTTC	CASSLTPSARGAYQETQYF
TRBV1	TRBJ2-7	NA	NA	TGCACCAGCAGCGGCTATCAAGCGGGGGGCGTTCGGTCCTACGAGCAGTACTTC	CTSSGYQAGGVRSYEQYF
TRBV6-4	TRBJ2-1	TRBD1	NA	TGTGCCAGCGCTGAGACCGACAGGGGGGGCGGTGAGCAGTTCTTC	CASAETDRGGGEQFF
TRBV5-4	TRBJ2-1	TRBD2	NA	TGTGCCAGCAGCTTGGTTGGTCTAGCGGGAGGGTCCCACAATGAGCAGTTCTTC	CASSLVGLAGGSHNEQFF
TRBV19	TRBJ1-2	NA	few	TGTGCCAGTAGTCCGTCGGGGACACTCAACAGTGGCTACACCTTC	CASSPSGTLNSGYTF
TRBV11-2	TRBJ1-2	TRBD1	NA	TGTGCCAGCAGCTTAGAAGGGACAGCCCTCGGGGGCTACACCTTC	CASSLEGTALGGYTF
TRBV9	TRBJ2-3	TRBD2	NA	TGTGCCAGCAGCGTAGGTTCTAGCGGGGGTTCAGATACGCAGTATTTT	CASSVGSSGGSDTQYF
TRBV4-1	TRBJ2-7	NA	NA	TGCGCCAGCAGCCTAAGGGGGGGATGGAACGAGCAGTACTTC	CASSLRGGWNEQYF
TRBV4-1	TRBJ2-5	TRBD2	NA	TGCGCCAGCAGCCAAGAGGGACTAGCGGGAGGGGAGACCCAGTACTTC	CASSQEGLAGGETQYF
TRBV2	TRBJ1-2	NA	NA	TGTGCCAGCAGACTCGGGACTAATGGCTACACCTTC	CASRLGTNGYTF